The rows below give T cell receptor beta chains drawn from one sample of a study of vaccination and CD4 T cells after COVID-19. Their recognized antigens are unknown. TCRdb redid the calling of the PCR reads with MiXCR, one entry per CDR3 protein. The sample has about 21,000 distinct CDR3 sequences; approximately 52% are singletons. Sequenced: CD4+ T cells from blood, cultured in vitro. Source of these receptors: a human donor who had recovered from COVID-19. Each CDR3 is given with its conserved first and last residue. Fields, in order: J gene, clone size, V gene, D gene, CDR3 DNA, CDR3 protein. The D gene is left open where the match is weak. Size tells how often a clone was seen (once, few, many) or the class of an expanded clone, and some rows leave it out.

>TRBJ1-6|.|TRBV4-1|.
TGCGCCAGCAGCCAAGGTGAACGGTATAATTCACCCCTCCACTTT
CASSQGERYNSPLHF
>TRBJ2-2|.|TRBV6-2/TRBV6-3|TRBD2
TGTGCCAGCAGCTTCGGACTAGCGGCGAACACCGGGGAGCTGTTTTTT
CASSFGLAANTGELFF
>TRBJ1-2|.|TRBV28|.
TGTGCCAGCAGCCCATTTAGGGTTGGCTACACCTTC
CASSPFRVGYTF
>TRBJ2-7|.|TRBV2|TRBD2
TGTGCCAGCAGTGTCGGGAGGGGCGCCTACGAGCAGTACTTC
CASSVGRGAYEQYF
>TRBJ1-2|once|TRBV20-1|TRBD1
TGCAGCACTACACCACAGGGGGCGAGTGGCTACACCTTC
CSTTPQGASGYTF
>TRBJ2-7|.|TRBV12-5|.
TGTGCTAGTGGTTTGGTACTAACGGGGCTGCTTTACGAGCAGTACTTC
CASGLVLTGLLYEQYF
>TRBJ1-2|.|TRBV4-2|.
TGTGCCAGCAGCCAAGATTGGGGAGCTCACACCTTC
CASSQDWGAHTF
>TRBJ2-6|.|TRBV6-5|.
TGTGCCAGCAGTTACGGTTGGAGCTCCTCTGGGGCCAACGTCCTGACTTTC
CASSYGWSSSGANVLTF
>TRBJ1-1|few|TRBV19|.
TGTGCCAGTAGTCCCAGGGGCTCCTATGGTGAAGCTTTCTTT
CASSPRGSYGEAFF
>TRBJ2-7|.|TRBV6-2/TRBV6-3|.
TGTGCCAGCAGTTACAGGGGCTGGCCGCGATCCTACGAGCAGTACTTC
CASSYRGWPRSYEQYF
>TRBJ2-2|.|TRBV11-2|.
TGTGCCAGCAGAGCGCCTTACACCGGGGAGCTGTTTTTT
CASRAPYTGELFF
>TRBJ2-3|.|TRBV10-1|TRBD2
TGCGCCAGCAGTGTGAAGCGGGACGGAAGCACAGATACGCAGTATTTT
CASSVKRDGSTDTQYF
>TRBJ1-1|few|TRBV18|.
TGTGCCAGCTCACCACCGGGGGAGAACACTGAAGCTTTCTTT
CASSPPGENTEAFF
>TRBJ2-7|.|TRBV2|.
TGTGCCAGCATGAGTTTCTCCTACGAGCAGTACTTC
CASMSFSYEQYF
>TRBJ1-2|few|TRBV5-1|.
TGCGCCAGCAGCCCCCGGACAGAGAACTATGGCTACACCTTC
CASSPRTENYGYTF
>TRBJ1-2|.|TRBV7-2|.
TGTGCCAGCAGCTTAAACCCGCTTCTTGGCTACACCTTC
CASSLNPLLGYTF
>TRBJ1-2|.|TRBV28|TRBD1
TGTGCCAGCAGCACACAGGGGTATGGCTACACCTTC
CASSTQGYGYTF
>TRBJ2-5|.|TRBV2|TRBD1
TGTGCCAGCAGAGCGGACAGGGGAGAGACCCAGTACTTC
CASRADRGETQYF
>TRBJ1-1|few|TRBV30|.
TGTGCCTGGAGTGTACGAGGGGCAGGTGAAGCTTTCTTT
CAWSVRGAGEAFF
>TRBJ2-7|.|TRBV21-1|.
TGTGCCAGCGGACTAGCGCGGGCCTACGAGCAGTACTTC
CASGLARAYEQYF
>TRBJ2-1|.|TRBV11-2|TRBD1
TGTGCCAGCAGCTTAGATCGGGGACAGGGTAATAATGAGCAGTTCTTC
CASSLDRGQGNNEQFF
>TRBJ2-7|.|TRBV6-1|.
TGTGCCAGCAGCAACACACAGTTGTACGAGCAGTACTTC
CASSNTQLYEQYF
>TRBJ2-7|.|TRBV21-1|.
TGTGCCAGCAGCAAAGAAGACAGGGGGGCCTACGAGCAGTACTTC
CASSKEDRGAYEQYF
>TRBJ2-1|.|TRBV27|.
TGTGCCAGCAGTTTTGTGCCTAACCTTTTCTATGAGCAGTTCTTC
CASSFVPNLFYEQFF
>TRBJ2-5|.|TRBV2|.
TGTGCCAGCAGTTGGGAGCAAGAGACCCAGTACTTC
CASSWEQETQYF
>TRBJ2-7|.|TRBV25-1|.
TGTGCCAGCACTTTTAGGGGGAAGCATCTAGGCGAGCAGTACTTC
CASTFRGKHLGEQYF
>TRBJ1-1|.|TRBV2|.
TGTGCCAGCAGTCGAAGGGAGGGGAAAGCTTTCTTT
CASSRREGKAFF
>TRBJ2-3|.|TRBV10-1|TRBD2
TGCGCCAGCAGTGACCTTACTAGCGCGGAGGGGGATACGCAGTATTTT
CASSDLTSAEGDTQYF
>TRBJ2-4|.|TRBV6-1|TRBD2
TGTGCCAGCAGCTCAAAGCCATGGCGGGAGGGCCTCCCCAACATTCAGTACTTC
CASSSKPWREGLPNIQYF
>TRBJ1-1|.|TRBV6-1|TRBD1
TGTGCCAGCAGTACCCGGACAGGGCGAACTGAAGCTTTCTTT
CASSTRTGRTEAFF
>TRBJ2-4|.|TRBV11-2|TRBD2
TGTGCCAGCAGCTTAAGACTAGCGGTCGAAAACATTCAGTACTTC
CASSLRLAVENIQYF
>TRBJ2-2|.|TRBV11-2|.
TGTGCCAGCAGTCCCGTACTCTCCATAACCGGGGAGCTGTTTTTT
CASSPVLSITGELFF
>TRBJ2-7|.|TRBV18|.
TGTGCCAGCTCACCACCATCCGGGCTGAGCGCGGCCAGCTCCTACGAGCAGTACTTC
CASSPPSGLSAASSYEQYF
>TRBJ2-5|.|TRBV24-1|.
TGTGCCACCAGTGCCGGGGAGACCCAGTACTTC
CATSAGETQYF
>TRBJ1-2|.|TRBV12-3/TRBV12-4|.
TGTGCCAGCAGTCTAACAGGGTTTGGCTACACCTTC
CASSLTGFGYTF